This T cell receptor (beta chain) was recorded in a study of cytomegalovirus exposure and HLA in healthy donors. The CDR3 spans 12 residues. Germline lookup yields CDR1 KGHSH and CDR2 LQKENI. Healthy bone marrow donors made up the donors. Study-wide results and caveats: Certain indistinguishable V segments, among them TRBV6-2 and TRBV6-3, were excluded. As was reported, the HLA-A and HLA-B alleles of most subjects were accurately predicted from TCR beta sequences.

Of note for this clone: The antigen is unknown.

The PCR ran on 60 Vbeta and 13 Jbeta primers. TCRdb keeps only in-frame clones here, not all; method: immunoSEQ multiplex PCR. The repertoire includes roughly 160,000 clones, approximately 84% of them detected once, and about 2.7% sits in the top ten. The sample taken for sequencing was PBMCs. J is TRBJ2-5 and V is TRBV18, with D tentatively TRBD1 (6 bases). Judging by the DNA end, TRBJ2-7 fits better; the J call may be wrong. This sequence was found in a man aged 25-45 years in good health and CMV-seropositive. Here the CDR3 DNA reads TGTGCCAGCTCGGGGGCAGGTTACGAGCAGTACTTC. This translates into CASSGAGYEQYF.